The present TCR beta chain was sequenced within a study of T cell responses to AZD1222 COVID-19 vaccine. The CDR3 covers 16 residues. The germline V gene has CDR1 LGHNA and CDR2 YSLEER. V lost 0 bases and J 0 bases, leaving 9 bases between the germline ends. Repertoires were generated with immunoSEQ multiplex PCR, while TCRdb's copy carries only in-frame clones and drops some. The sample consists of 180,000 or so clones, 85% to 90% of them appearing once. Second doses were pooled across both intervals (about 4 or about 12 weeks). This clone was picked up a small number of times. The J gene is TRBJ1-3, the V gene TRBV4-3; D perhaps matches TRBD1 (6 bases). The source was peripheral blood, collected 28 days after the second AZD1222 dose. The TCR originated in an adult who received the AZD1222 COVID-19 vaccine. The DNA for the CDR3 is TGCGCCAGCAGCCAAGATGGACAGATCTCTGGAAACACCATATATTTT. Translation: CASSQDGQISGNTIYF.